One and the same sample provided the 28 T cell receptor beta chains below, sequenced in a study of T cell repertoires in cytomegalovirus infection. TCRdb called the reads again in MiXCR, with one record for every CDR3 protein. The top ten clones hold about 16% of a sample with 200,000 to 300,000 distinct CDR3 sequences, 9.1% of them seen once. Sequenced sample: PBMCs. The receptors were gathered from a human donor in good health (CMV status not recorded). Some clones in this sample may be carry-over from other donors' samples.

This clonotype was counted a few times. The chain is built from TRBV7-3 and TRBJ2-1; TRBD2 might be the D (6 bases). Trimming took off 2 bases at V and 5 bases at J, with 16 bases between the two ends. This CDR3 comprises 16 residues. In germline, CDR1 is SGHTA, CDR2 FQGTGA. CDR3 sequence reads: CASSLDPPAGNNEQFF. The CDR3 region has the DNA TGTGCCAGCAGCTTAGATCCCCCTGCGGGGAACAATGAGCAGTTCTTC.

The chain uses TRBV5-6 and TRBJ2-3, with 7 bases lining up with TRBD2. This CDR3 contains 16 residues. After removal of 2 bases from V and 1 base from J, the junction contained 7 bases not matched to a gene. From germline, CDR1 is SGHDT and CDR2 YYEEEE. Written as DNA, the CDR3 is TGTGCCAGCAGCTTTCGGCCGGGGGGTGGCACAGATACGCAGTATTTT. Translation: CASSFRPGGGTDTQYF.

At least ten counts were recorded for this clonotype. V is TRBV7-2 and J is TRBJ2-7, with D unresolved. V lost 6 bases to trimming and J lost 1 base, with 10 bases between them. The CDR3 is made up of 13 amino acids. Germline V gene data show CDR1 as SGHTA and CDR2 as FQGNSA. The CDR3 bases are TGTGCCAGCAGTCGGGCCCAGTCCTACGAGCAGTACTTC. It yields the protein CASSRAQSYEQYF.

The V and J genes are TRBV25-1 and TRBJ2-2; 9 nucleotides agree with TRBD1. Looked up from germline, CDR1 is MGHDK and CDR2 is SYGVNS. The ends lost 2 bases at V and 4 bases at J; junction bases unmatched: 5. This CDR3 contains 16 residues. The CDR3 spells CASSELGQGTTGELFF. The CDR3 DNA reads as TGTGCCAGCAGTGAACTTGGACAGGGGACCACCGGGGAGCTGTTTTTT.

This clonotype was found many times. The chain recombines TRBV7-2 with TRBJ2-7; 7 nucleotides match TRBD1. Looked up from germline, CDR1 is SGHTA and CDR2 is FQGNSA. The CDR3 sequence is 13 residues long. With 5 bases clipped from V and 4 bases from J, the junction kept 5 bases outside the gene matches. DNA for the CDR3: TGTGCCAGCAGCCCTTCGACAGGGTACGAGCAGTACTTC. Its protein is CASSPSTGYEQYF.

In its sample, this clonotype was seen many times. The chain couples TRBV7-8 to TRBJ1-1, with TRBD1 as a possible D gene (5 bases). The CDR3 loop spans 14 amino acids. CDR1 and CDR2 (germline): SGHVS, FQNEAQ. V was trimmed by 5 bases and J by 6 bases, leaving 16 bases between them. The CDR3 sequence: CASSPREGRSEAFF. The CDR3 bases are TGTGCCAGCAGCCCCAGAGAGGGGAGGTCTGAAGCTTTCTTT.

This clonotype occurred many times. The chain recombines TRBV28 with TRBJ2-7; 9 bases fit TRBD2. After removal of 5 bases from V and 3 bases from J, the junction contained 8 bases not matched to a gene. The CDR3 is 15 amino acids. Germline assignment: CDR1 MDHEN and CDR2 SYDVKM. CDR3 sequence: CASSLPGREGYEQYF. CDR3 bases: TGTGCCAGCAGTCTCCCCGGGCGGGAGGGCTACGAGCAGTACTTC.

V usage is TRBV11-2 and J usage is TRBJ1-1; D not resolved. The germline V and J ends were trimmed by 3 bases and 6 bases, with 8 bases remaining between them. This CDR3 is built from 12 residues. Germline CDR1 and CDR2: SGHAT and FQNNGV. CDR3 in DNA: TGTGCCAGCAGCTTCTCAAAGGCTGAAGCTTTCTTT. It translates to CASSFSKAEAFF.

The chain employs TRBV7-9 and TRBJ2-2; 10 bases line up with TRBD1. Germline V gives CDR1 SEHNR, CDR2 FQNEAQ (reference sequence). With 5 bases clipped from V and 4 bases from J, the junction kept 4 bases outside the gene matches. CDR3 length: 15 amino acids. The CDR3 region is CASSKGTGATGELFF. CDR3 in DNA: TGTGCCAGCAGCAAAGGGACAGGGGCCACCGGGGAGCTGTTTTTT.

This clonotype was counted ten times or more. The J gene is TRBJ2-1, the V gene TRBV6-2 or TRBV6-3, with D possibly being TRBD2 (5 bases). The CDR3 sequence is 17 residues long. V was pared by 3 bases and J by 4 bases, with 19 bases between. Germline-derived CDR1 and CDR2 are MNHEY and SVGEGT. The CDR3 sequence: CASSYPSGLSGYNEQFF. The CDR3 nucleotides are TGTGCCAGCAGTTATCCTTCCGGACTCAGCGGTTACAATGAGCAGTTCTTC.

This clonotype was seen a few times. This sequence joins TRBV6-2 or TRBV6-3 and TRBJ2-2; 7 positions agree with TRBD1. Germline CDR1 is MNHEY and CDR2 is SVGEGT. The CDR3 sequence is 15 residues long. V lost 6 bases to trimming and J lost 0 bases; unmatched junction nucleotides: 4. Here the CDR3 DNA reads TGTGCCAGCAGGAATACAGGGGCGAACACCGGGGAGCTGTTTTTT. It codes for CASRNTGANTGELFF.

This CDR3 reads CSAVGTGTDQHF. The CDR3 nucleotides are TGCAGTGCCGTGGGGACAGGGACAGACCAGCATTTT. The gene calls are TRBV20-1 and TRBJ1-5, with 9 bases identical to TRBD1. The CDR3 extends over 12 amino acids. The trim removed 6 bases at V and 12 bases at J, leaving 9 bases unmatched. Germline CDR1 is DFQATT and CDR2 is SNEGSKA (reference sequence).

This clonotype showed up many times. The chain recombines TRBV4-1 with TRBJ1-3; 7 positions match TRBD1. V shed 5 bases and J 3 bases; nucleotides not matched to a gene: 13. CDR1 and CDR2 (germline): MGHRA, YSYEKL. This CDR3 has 17 residues. CDR3 loop: CASSGDRQGTLGNTIYF. The CDR3 DNA sequence: TGCGCCAGCAGCGGTGACCGACAGGGAACTCTTGGAAACACCATATATTTT.

The rearrangement joins TRBV28 to TRBJ1-1; no reliable D call. Germline CDR1 reads MDHEN; CDR2 reads SYDVKM. This CDR3 is built from 13 residues. The V and J ends lost 7 bases and 4 bases respectively, with 13 bases between them. This CDR3 is CASKGSLSTEAFF. The CDR3, as DNA: TGTGCCAGCAAAGGGTCCTTGAGCACTGAAGCTTTCTTT.

This clonotype has at least ten counts. The chain links TRBV7-9 to TRBJ2-7; D is perhaps TRBD2 (5 bases). Germline V CDR1 and CDR2: SEHNR, FQNEAQ (reference sequence). This CDR3 is 15 amino acids long. The V end lost 8 bases, the J end lost 0 bases, and 17 bases lay between the germline ends. CDR3 sequence (DNA): TGTGCCAGCGGACTTCGCCAGACCAGCTCCTACGAGCAGTACTTC. It specifies CASGLRQTSSYEQYF.

V and J are TRBV2 and TRBJ2-7; D call uncertain. The CDR3 covers 13 residues. Looked up from germline, CDR1 is SNHLY and CDR2 is FYNNEI. V lost 10 bases, J lost 3 bases, and 16 bases lay in between. The CDR3 DNA is TGTGCCAAGGCCCGCAATGCAGACTACGAGCAGTACTTC. Encoded protein: CAKARNADYEQYF.

The V and J genes are TRBV28 and TRBJ1-2; 9 bases fit TRBD1. The ends lost 6 bases at V and 7 bases at J; junction bases unmatched: 15. CDR1 and CDR2 (germline): MDHEN, SYDVKM. The CDR3 contains 16 residues. The CDR3 here is CASSWTGTGKGFGYTF. The CDR3 bases are TGTGCCAGCAGCTGGACCGGGACAGGGAAAGGTTTTGGCTACACCTTC.

The CDR3 region has the DNA TGTGCCAGCAGTTCCTGGGGACAGGGGGATTCAACACCCCTCCACTTT. This sequence encodes CASSSWGQGDSTPLHF. The chain carries TRBV28 and TRBJ1-6, with 11 bases aligning to TRBD1. V trimming: 4 bases; J trimming: 11 bases; junction bases outside the gene matches: 10. The germline V gene has CDR1 MDHEN and CDR2 SYDVKM. The CDR3 is 16 residues long.

This clonotype was counted ten times or more. The chain links TRBV7-2 to TRBJ2-4, with D perhaps given as TRBD1 or TRBD2 (7 bases each). Trimming removed 5 bases at V and 9 bases at J, with 17 bases between. CDR1 and CDR2 from the germline V gene are SGHTA and FQGNSA. The CDR3 is 14 amino acids. As DNA, the CDR3 is TGTGCCAGCAGCGTCGGCAGGGGGGGATCCATTCAGTACTTC. This gives the protein CASSVGRGGSIQYF.

In its sample, this clonotype was seen many times. The genes are TRBV7-2 and TRBJ2-3; TRBD1 aligns across 11 bases. Per germline, CDR1 SGHTA and CDR2 FQGNSA. V dropped 1 base and J dropped 4; count of bases not matched to a gene: 4. This CDR3 is built from 16 residues. Here the CDR3 DNA reads TGTGCCAGCAGCTTAGGGACAGGGGGCTTGGCAGATACGCAGTATTTT. This sequence encodes CASSLGTGGLADTQYF.

This chain connects TRBV6-2 or TRBV6-3 to TRBJ2-3; D gene unclear. V dropped 10 bases and J dropped 3 bases, with 8 bases sitting between them. CDR1 and CDR2 (germline): MNHEY, SVGEGT. The CDR3 is 11 residues long. The CDR3 protein is CATGPTDTQYF. CDR3 nucleotide sequence: TGTGCCACCGGGCCGACAGATACGCAGTATTTT.

Many counts were recorded for this clonotype. This sequence joins TRBV7-8 and TRBJ2-7, with 9 bases that match TRBD1. CDR1 and CDR2 (germline): SGHVS, FQNEAQ. This CDR3 spans 15 amino acids. After removal of 3 bases from V and 3 bases from J, the junction contained 6 bases not matched to a gene. The CDR3 loop reads CASSLGGTGIYEQYF. The CDR3 nucleotides read TGTGCCAGCAGCTTGGGGGGGACAGGGATCTACGAGCAGTACTTC.

This clonotype has ten or more counts. The rearrangement uses TRBV20-1 and TRBJ1-1; TRBD1 might be the D (6 bases). Germline CDR1 is DFQATT and CDR2 is SNEGSKA (reference sequence). This CDR3 is 12 amino acids long. The germline V and J ends were trimmed by 6 bases and 8 bases, with 16 bases remaining between them. The CDR3 DNA sequence: TGCAGTGCCTCGACAGGTCGAGGAGAAGCTTTCTTT. It encodes CSASTGRGEAFF.

This clonotype has only a few counts. The gene calls are TRBV30 and TRBJ1-1; D is unclear. This CDR3 is 17 amino acids long. Germline V gene sequence: CDR1 GTSNPN, CDR2 SVGIG (reference sequence). V was trimmed by 0 bases and J by 4 bases, leaving 21 bases between them. The CDR3 DNA is TGTGCCTGGAGTGTGTCTCTGGTCCCGTCGTTTGTCACTGAAGCTTTCTTT. Translation gives CAWSVSLVPSFVTEAFF.

This clonotype has a count of ten or more. The chain links TRBV18 to TRBJ1-5; D is unclear. The CDR3 runs 13 residues. Trimming shortened V by 1 base and J by 5 bases, and 6 bases separated the two germline ends. Germline lookup yields CDR1 KGHSH and CDR2 LQKENI. The CDR3 protein is CASSPLKDQPQHF. The CDR3 region has the DNA TGTGCCAGCTCACCACTTAAGGATCAGCCCCAGCATTTT. The full variable domain, its missing parts supplied by reference TRBV18 and TRBJ1-5, is NAGVMQNPRHLVRRRGQEARLRCSPMKGHSHVYWYRQLPEEGLKFMVYLQKENIIDESGMPKERFSAEFPKEGPSILRIQQVVRGDSAAYFCASSPLKDQPQHFGDGTRLSIL.

A few counts support this clonotype. The chain joins TRBV7-9 to TRBJ1-2; TRBD1 aligns across 7 bases. Germline V gene data show CDR1 as SEHNR and CDR2 as FQNEAQ (reference sequence). The CDR3 loop spans 14 amino acids. V shed 5 bases and J 4 bases; nucleotides not matched to a gene: 7. CDR3 in DNA: TGTGCCAGCAGCACTCTACAGGGGTCCTATGGCTACACCTTC. Protein: CASSTLQGSYGYTF. Drawing the rest from reference TRBV7-9 and TRBJ1-2, the complete variable domain is DTGVSQNPRHKITKRGQNVTFRCDPISEHNRLYWYRQTLGQGPEFLTYFQNEAQLEKSRLLSDRFSAERPKGSFSTLEIQRTEQGDSAMYLCASSTLQGSYGYTFGSGTRLTVV.

This clonotype has only a few counts. V gene TRBV20-1 combines with J gene TRBJ1-5; tentative D call: TRBD1 (5 bases). V shed 1 base and J shed 6 bases, with 13 bases lying between them. Germline CDR1 and CDR2: DFQATT and SNEGSKA (reference sequence). The CDR3 totals 14 residues. As DNA, the CDR3 is TGCAGTGCTAGAGGGCGCGGGGCAGGTCAGCCCCAGCATTTT. Translating gives CSARGRGAGQPQHF.

The chain joins TRBV28 to TRBJ2-5; 10 bases align to TRBD2. CDR1 and CDR2 from the germline V gene are MDHEN and SYDVKM. The trim removed 3 bases at V and 2 bases at J, leaving 6 bases unmatched. The CDR3 is 16 amino acids. The DNA of the CDR3 is TGTGCCAGCAGTTTTAGGGCTAGCGGGGGACAAGAGACCCAGTACTTC. It yields the protein CASSFRASGGQETQYF.